These 5 T cell receptor beta chains originate from one sample sequenced in a study of T-cell memory formation after mild COVID-19. TCRdb re-analysed the 5' RACE reads in MiXCR, keeping a single row per CDR3 protein. The data contain just over 350,000 distinct CDR3 sequences, approximately 15% of them singletons. Material: PBMCs or a T cell subset sorted from them (not recorded which). The receptor set was obtained from a man in his late teens or twenties who had mild COVID-19 (a few samples of this study predate the infection). Cell type and time point are not known.

This clonotype was seen only a few times. The CDR3 nucleotides read TGCGCCAGCAGCTTCGGGACAGGGGACACAGATACGCAGTATTTT. Its protein product is CASSFGTGDTDTQYF. The V gene is TRBV5-1, the J gene TRBJ2-3; 10 nucleotides line up with TRBD1. V was pared by 2 bases and J by 2 bases, with 2 bases of the junction left unmatched. This CDR3 has 15 residues. CDR1 and CDR2 from the germline V gene are SGHRS and YFSETQ.

In its sample, this clonotype was seen many times. The chain is built from TRBV5-1 and TRBJ1-6; no clear D gene. The CDR3 runs to 16 residues. The V gene's germline CDR1 is SGHRS and CDR2 YFSETQ. V was trimmed by 0 bases and J by 9 bases, leaving 16 bases between them. CDR3 nucleotides: TGCGCCAGCAGCTTGGTAGGTGCAGGTAGCATTTCACCCCTCCACTTT. It codes for CASSLVGAGSISPLHF.

This clonotype has only a few counts. V and J are TRBV12-3 or TRBV12-4 and TRBJ1-2; weak D call: TRBD1 (5 bases). V lost 8 bases, J lost 9 bases, and 19 bases lay in between. This CDR3 spans 13 amino acids. CDR3 nucleotides: TGTGCCAGCCGACCCGACTCGGGACTTAGCTACACCTTC. Its translation: CASRPDSGLSYTF.

Remarks on this clonotype: Mismatch with germline at one junction end may stem from a read error. The rearrangement joins TRBV6-5 to TRBJ2-3, with 13 bases fitting TRBD2. CDR3 length: 17 residues. Germline lookup yields CDR1 MNHEY and CDR2 SVGAGI. DNA of the CDR3: TGTGCCAGCAGCTACTCGCGGACTAGCGGGGGAGGAGATACGCAGTATTTT. Translating gives CASSYSRTSGGGDTQYF.

This chain joins TRBV6-6 and TRBJ2-3; tentatively, D is TRBD2 (8 bases). Germline V gene lookup returns CDR1 MNHNY and CDR2 SVGAGI (reference sequence). The CDR3 contains 17 residues. V lost 0 bases and J lost 6, with 19 bases in between. The CDR3: CASSYSFSGGGRDTQYF. The CDR3, as DNA: TGTGCCAGCAGTTACTCGTTCTCGGGAGGGGGCAGGGATACGCAGTATTTT.